This T cell receptor (beta chain) was captured by sequencing in a study of CD8+CD57+ T cells in acquired aplastic anemia. Overall study results and limits: Patients and controls were found to share roughly 31 CD8+ CDR3 sequences.

Both TCR beta VDJ combination and CDR3 sequence profiling were carried out. Genomic DNA was the template for this profiling. MiXCR, run by TCRdb on the reads, gives a single entry per CDR3 protein. The sample has a few hundred thousand distinct CDR3 sequences; roughly 50% are singletons. About this clonotype: What it binds is not known. A much bigger clone sits one base away, suggesting this may be a read error.

Selection for sequencing was limited to patients who had shown CD8+CD57+ cell expansion by flow cytometry. Patient blood was sampled before any therapy had been received. This CDR3 is 13 amino acids long. Germline lookup yields CDR1 DFQATT and CDR2 SNEGSKA (reference sequence). Input material: sorted CD4+, CD8+, or CD8+CD57+ T cells (not recorded which) from PBMCs. The J gene is TRBJ1-3, the V gene TRBV20-1, with D possibly being TRBD1 (5 bases). The TCR was taken from a human donor with aplastic anemia. The CDR3 sequence: CSARVPGLDTMYF. In DNA, the CDR3 is TGCAGTGCTAGAGTTCCAGGTCTGGACACCATGTATTTT.